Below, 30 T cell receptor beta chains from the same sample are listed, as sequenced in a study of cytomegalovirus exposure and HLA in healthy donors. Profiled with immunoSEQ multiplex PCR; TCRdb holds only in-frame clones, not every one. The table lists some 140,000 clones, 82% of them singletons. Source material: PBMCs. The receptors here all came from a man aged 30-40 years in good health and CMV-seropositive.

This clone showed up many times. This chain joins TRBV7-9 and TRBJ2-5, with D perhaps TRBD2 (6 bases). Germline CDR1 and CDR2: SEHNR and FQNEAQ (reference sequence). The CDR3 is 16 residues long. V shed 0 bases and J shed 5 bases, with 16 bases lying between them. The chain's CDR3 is CASSLAGLWAGETQYF. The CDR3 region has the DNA TGTGCCAGCAGCTTAGCGGGTTTATGGGCGGGGGAGACCCAGTACTTC.

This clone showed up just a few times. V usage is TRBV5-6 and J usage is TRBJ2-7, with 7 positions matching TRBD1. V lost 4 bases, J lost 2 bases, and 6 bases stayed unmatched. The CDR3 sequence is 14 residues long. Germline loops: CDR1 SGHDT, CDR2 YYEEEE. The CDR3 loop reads CASSLTGEPYEQYF. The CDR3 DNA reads TGTGCCAGCAGCCTTACAGGGGAACCCTACGAGCAGTACTTC.

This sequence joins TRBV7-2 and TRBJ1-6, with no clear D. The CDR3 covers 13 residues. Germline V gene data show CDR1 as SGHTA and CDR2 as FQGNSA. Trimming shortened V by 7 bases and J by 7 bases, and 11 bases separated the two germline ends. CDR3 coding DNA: TGTGCCAGCAACCTCTCTATAAATTCACCCCTCCACTTT. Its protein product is CASNLSINSPLHF.

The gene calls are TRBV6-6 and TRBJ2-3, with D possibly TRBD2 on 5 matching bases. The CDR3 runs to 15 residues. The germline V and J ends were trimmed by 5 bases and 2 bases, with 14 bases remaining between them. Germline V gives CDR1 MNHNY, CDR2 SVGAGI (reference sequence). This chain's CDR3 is CASSQDGGYTDTQYF. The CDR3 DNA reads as TGTGCCAGCAGTCAGGATGGAGGTTACACAGATACGCAGTATTTT.

This chain's CDR3 is CASSRGQPGVTEAFF. DNA for the CDR3: TGTGCCAGCTCACGTGGACAGCCTGGGGTCACTGAAGCTTTCTTT. The chain is built from TRBV18 and TRBJ1-1; TRBD1 might be the D (6 bases). Germline-derived CDR1 and CDR2 are KGHSH and LQKENI. Trimming cost V 4 bases and J 4 bases, with 16 bases left between them. The CDR3 length is 15 residues.

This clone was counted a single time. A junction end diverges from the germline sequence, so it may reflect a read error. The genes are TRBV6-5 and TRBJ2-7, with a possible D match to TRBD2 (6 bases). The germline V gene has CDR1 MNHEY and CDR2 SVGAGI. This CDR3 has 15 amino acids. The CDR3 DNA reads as TGTGCCAGCAGTTACTCTGGGACTGGAGGCTACCAGCAGTACTTC. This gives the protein CASSYSGTGGYQQYF.

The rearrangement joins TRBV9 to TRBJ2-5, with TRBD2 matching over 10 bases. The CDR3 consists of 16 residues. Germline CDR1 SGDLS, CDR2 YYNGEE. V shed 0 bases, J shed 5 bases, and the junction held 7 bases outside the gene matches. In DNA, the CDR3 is TGTGCCAGCAGCGTAGGATTAGCGGGGGGCGGGGAGACCCAGTACTTC. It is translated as CASSVGLAGGGETQYF.

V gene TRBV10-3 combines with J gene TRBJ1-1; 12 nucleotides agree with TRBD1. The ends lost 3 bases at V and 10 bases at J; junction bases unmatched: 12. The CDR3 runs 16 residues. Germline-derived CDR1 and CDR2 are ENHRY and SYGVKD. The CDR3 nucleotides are TGTGCCATCAGTGATAGGTCAGAAGGGACAGGGGGCCGAGCTTTCTTT. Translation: CAISDRSEGTGGRAFF.

CDR3: CASGPPAVEYNEQFF. The CDR3 DNA is TGTGCCAGCGGGCCCCCAGCGGTCGAATACAATGAGCAGTTCTTC. V usage is TRBV25-1 and J usage is TRBJ2-1; TRBD2 might be the D (5 bases). Germline loops: CDR1 MGHDK, CDR2 SYGVNS. V was cut by 8 bases and J by 4 bases, with 18 bases left in between. The CDR3 length is 15 residues.

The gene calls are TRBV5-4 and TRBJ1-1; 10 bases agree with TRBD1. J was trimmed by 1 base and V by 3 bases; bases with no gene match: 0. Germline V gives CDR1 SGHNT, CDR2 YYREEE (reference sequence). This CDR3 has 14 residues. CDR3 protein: CASSWDRGNTEAFF. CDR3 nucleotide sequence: TGTGCCAGCAGCTGGGACAGGGGGAACACTGAAGCTTTCTTT.

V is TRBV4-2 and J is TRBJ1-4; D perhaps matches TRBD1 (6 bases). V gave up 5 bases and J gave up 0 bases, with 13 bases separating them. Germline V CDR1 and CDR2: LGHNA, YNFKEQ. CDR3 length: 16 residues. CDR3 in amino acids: CASSFLSGATNEKLFF. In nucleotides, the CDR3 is TGTGCCAGCAGCTTCCTATCAGGGGCAACTAATGAAAAACTGTTTTTT.

CDR3 sequence reads: CASSQQQGSSYEQYF. The CDR3 bases are TGCGCCAGCAGCCAACAACAGGGGAGCTCCTACGAGCAGTACTTC. The chain employs TRBV4-1 and TRBJ2-7, with 7 bases fitting TRBD1. Per germline, CDR1 MGHRA and CDR2 YSYEKL. V lost 2 bases and J lost 0; bases outside the gene matches: 4. CDR3 length equals 15 residues.

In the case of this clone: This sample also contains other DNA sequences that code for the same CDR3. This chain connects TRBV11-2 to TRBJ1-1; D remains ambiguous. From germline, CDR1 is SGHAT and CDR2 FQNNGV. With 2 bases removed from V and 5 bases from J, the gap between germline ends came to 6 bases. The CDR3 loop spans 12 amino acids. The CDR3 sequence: CASSLTGTEAFF. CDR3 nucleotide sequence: TGTGCCAGCAGCTTAACCGGGACTGAAGCTTTCTTT.

CDR3 loop: CASSQSGQGETKAFF. CDR3 nucleotides: TGTGCCAGCAGCCAATCAGGACAGGGGGAGACGAAAGCTTTCTTT. This rearrangement joins TRBV4-2 to TRBJ1-1; 10 nucleotides align to TRBD1. The CDR3 is made up of 15 amino acids. V was clipped by 2 bases and J by 9 bases; unmatched bases: 9. Per the germline V gene, CDR1 is LGHNA and CDR2 is YNFKEQ.

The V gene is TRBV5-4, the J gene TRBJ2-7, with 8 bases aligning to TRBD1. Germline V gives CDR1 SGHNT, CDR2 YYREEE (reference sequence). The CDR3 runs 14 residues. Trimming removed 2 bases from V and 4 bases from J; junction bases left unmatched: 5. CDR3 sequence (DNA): TGTGCCAGCAGCTTCAGGGGGCAGCGGTACGAGCAGTACTTC. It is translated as CASSFRGQRYEQYF.

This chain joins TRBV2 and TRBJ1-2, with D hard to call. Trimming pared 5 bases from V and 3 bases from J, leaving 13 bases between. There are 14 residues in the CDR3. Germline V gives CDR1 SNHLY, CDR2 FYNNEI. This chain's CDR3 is CASSILQYDYGYTF. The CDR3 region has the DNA TGTGCCAGCAGTATTCTGCAGTATGACTATGGCTACACCTTC. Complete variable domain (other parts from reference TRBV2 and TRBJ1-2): EPEVTQTPSHQVTQMGQEVILRCVPISNHLYFYWYRQILGQKVEFLVSFYNNEISEKSEIFDDQFSVERPDGSNFTLKIRSTKLEDSAMYFCASSILQYDYGYTFGSGTRLTVV.

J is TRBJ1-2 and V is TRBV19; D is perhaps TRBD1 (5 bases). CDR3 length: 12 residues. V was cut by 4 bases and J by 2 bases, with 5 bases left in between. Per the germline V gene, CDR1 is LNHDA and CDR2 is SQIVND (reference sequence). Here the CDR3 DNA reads TGTGCCAGTAGTAGACAGAACTATGGCTACACCTTC. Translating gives CASSRQNYGYTF. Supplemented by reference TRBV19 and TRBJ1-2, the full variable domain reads DGGITQSPKYLFRKEGQNVTLSCEQNLNHDAMYWYRQDPGQGLRLIYYSQIVNDFQKGDIAEGYSVSREKKESFPLTVTSAQKNPTAFYLCASSRQNYGYTFGSGTRLTVV.

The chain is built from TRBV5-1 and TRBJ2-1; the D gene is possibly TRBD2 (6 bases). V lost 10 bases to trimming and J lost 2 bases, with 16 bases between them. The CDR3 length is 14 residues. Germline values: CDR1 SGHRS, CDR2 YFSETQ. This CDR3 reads CASGREYTYNEQFF. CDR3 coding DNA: TGCGCCTCGGGGCGGGAATATACCTACAATGAGCAGTTCTTC.

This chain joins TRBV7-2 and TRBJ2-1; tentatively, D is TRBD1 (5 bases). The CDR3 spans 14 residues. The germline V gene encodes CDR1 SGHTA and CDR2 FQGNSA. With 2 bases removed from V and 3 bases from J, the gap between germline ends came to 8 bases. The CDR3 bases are TGTGCCAGCAGCTTACGCAGGGTCTACAATGAGCAGTTCTTC. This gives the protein CASSLRRVYNEQFF.

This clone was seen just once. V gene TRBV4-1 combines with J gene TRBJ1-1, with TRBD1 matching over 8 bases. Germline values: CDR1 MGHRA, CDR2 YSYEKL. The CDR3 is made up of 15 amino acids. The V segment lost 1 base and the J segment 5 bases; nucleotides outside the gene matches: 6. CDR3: CASSQADRGGTEAFF. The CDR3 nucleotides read TGCGCCAGCAGCCAAGCTGACAGGGGAGGGACTGAAGCTTTCTTT.

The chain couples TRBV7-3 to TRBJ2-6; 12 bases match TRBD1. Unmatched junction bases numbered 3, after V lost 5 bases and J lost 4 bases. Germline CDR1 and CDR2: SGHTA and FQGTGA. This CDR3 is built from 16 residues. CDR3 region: CASSPGQGAGANVLTF. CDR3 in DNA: TGTGCCAGCAGCCCGGGACAGGGGGCCGGGGCCAACGTCCTGACTTTC.

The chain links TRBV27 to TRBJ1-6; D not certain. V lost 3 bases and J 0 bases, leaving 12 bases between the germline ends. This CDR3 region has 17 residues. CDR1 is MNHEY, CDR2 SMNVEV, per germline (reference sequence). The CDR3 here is CASSFTELSSYNSPLHF. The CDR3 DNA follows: TGTGCCAGCAGTTTTACAGAATTGAGCTCCTATAATTCACCCCTCCACTTT.

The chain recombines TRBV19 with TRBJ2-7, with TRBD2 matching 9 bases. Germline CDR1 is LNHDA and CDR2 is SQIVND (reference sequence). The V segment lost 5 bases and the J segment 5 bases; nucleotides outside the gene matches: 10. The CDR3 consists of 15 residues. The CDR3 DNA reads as TGTGCCAGTAGTCCCCGGAATAGCGGGAGCCACGAGCAGTACTTC. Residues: CASSPRNSGSHEQYF. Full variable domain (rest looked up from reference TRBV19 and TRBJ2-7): DGGITQSPKYLFRKEGQNVTLSCEQNLNHDAMYWYRQDPGQGLRLIYYSQIVNDFQKGDIAEGYSVSREKKESFPLTVTSAQKNPTAFYLCASSPRNSGSHEQYFGPGTRLTVT.

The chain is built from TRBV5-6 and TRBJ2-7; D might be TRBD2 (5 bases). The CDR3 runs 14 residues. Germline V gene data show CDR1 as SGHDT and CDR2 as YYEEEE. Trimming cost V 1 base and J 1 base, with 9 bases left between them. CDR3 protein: CASSLSGKSYEQYF. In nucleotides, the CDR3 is TGTGCCAGCAGCTTGTCCGGGAAATCCTACGAGCAGTACTTC.

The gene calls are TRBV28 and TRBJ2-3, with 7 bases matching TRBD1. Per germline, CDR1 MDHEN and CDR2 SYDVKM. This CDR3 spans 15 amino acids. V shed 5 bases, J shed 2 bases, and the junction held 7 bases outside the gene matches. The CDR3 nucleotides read TGTGCCAGCAGTCCTGGGACAGTCCCCACAGATACGCAGTATTTT. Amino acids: CASSPGTVPTDTQYF.

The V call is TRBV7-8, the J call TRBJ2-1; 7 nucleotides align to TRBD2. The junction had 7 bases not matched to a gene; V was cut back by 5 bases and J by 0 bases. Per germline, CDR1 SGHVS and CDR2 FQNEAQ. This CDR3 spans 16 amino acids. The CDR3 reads CASSPLAPSSYNEQFF. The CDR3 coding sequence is TGTGCCAGCAGCCCACTAGCGCCGAGCTCCTACAATGAGCAGTTCTTC.

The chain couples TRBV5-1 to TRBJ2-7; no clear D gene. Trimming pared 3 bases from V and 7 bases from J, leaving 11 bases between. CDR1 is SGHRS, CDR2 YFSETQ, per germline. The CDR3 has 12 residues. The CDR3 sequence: CASSSGMREQYF. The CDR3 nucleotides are TGCGCCAGCAGCTCGGGTATGAGGGAGCAGTACTTC.

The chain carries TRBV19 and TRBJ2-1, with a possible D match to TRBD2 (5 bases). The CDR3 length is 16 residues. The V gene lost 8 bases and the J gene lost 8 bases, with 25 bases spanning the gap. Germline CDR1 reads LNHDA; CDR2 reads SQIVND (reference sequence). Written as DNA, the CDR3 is TGTGCCAGTGGACCTAGGCGGGTTTCGAACTTGGATGAGCAGTTCTTC. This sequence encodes CASGPRRVSNLDEQFF.

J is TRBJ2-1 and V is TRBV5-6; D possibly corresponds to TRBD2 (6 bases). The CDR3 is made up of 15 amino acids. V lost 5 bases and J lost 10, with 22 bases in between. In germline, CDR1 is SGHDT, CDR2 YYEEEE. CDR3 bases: TGTGCCAGCAGTCCCCGCGGACTGGCGGGGCGGGAGCAGTTCTTC. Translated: CASSPRGLAGREQFF.

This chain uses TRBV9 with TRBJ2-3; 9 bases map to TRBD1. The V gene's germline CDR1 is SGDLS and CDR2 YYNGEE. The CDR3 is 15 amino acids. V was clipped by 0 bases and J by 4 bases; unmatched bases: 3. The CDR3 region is CASSVEGTGPDTQYF. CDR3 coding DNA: TGTGCCAGCAGCGTAGAAGGGACAGGGCCAGATACGCAGTATTTT.